These T cell receptor beta chains were read from a single sample in a study of shared clonotypes between healthy human individuals. Repertoires were generated with immunoSEQ multiplex PCR, while TCRdb's copy carries only in-frame clones and drops some. Seen here are about a million clones, about 70% observed once, and the top ten hold about 1.5%. Material for sequencing was memory CD4+ T cells sorted from blood. The receptors derive from a man aged 18 to 30 in good health. CDR3s include the opening cysteine and the closing phenylalanine or tryptophan. Fields, in order: J gene, V gene, clone size, D gene, CDR3 protein. D genes are given only for firm matches. Clone size is stated in some rows and not others, as once, few, many or a class when expanded.

j_gene: TRBJ1-5
v_gene: TRBV2
abundance: -
d_gene: -
CDR3aa: CASGGQIDQPQHF

j_gene: TRBJ2-3
v_gene: TRBV6-6
abundance: -
d_gene: -
CDR3aa: CASSVVVDTQYF

j_gene: TRBJ1-2
v_gene: TRBV27
abundance: -
d_gene: -
CDR3aa: CASSFSAYSNYGYTF

j_gene: TRBJ2-7
v_gene: TRBV5-1
abundance: -
d_gene: -
CDR3aa: CASSTGDYEQYF

j_gene: TRBJ2-2
v_gene: TRBV7-2
abundance: -
d_gene: TRBD2
CDR3aa: CASRFRREGSMAGELFF

j_gene: TRBJ2-3
v_gene: TRBV27
abundance: -
d_gene: -
CDR3aa: CASSFLENTDTQYF

j_gene: TRBJ2-1
v_gene: TRBV18
abundance: -
d_gene: -
CDR3aa: CASSPPTVYNEQFF

j_gene: TRBJ2-4
v_gene: TRBV18
abundance: -
d_gene: TRBD1
CDR3aa: CASSPRDSQNIQYF

j_gene: TRBJ1-6
v_gene: TRBV5-4
abundance: -
d_gene: TRBD1
CDR3aa: CASSSVPGQGLNSPLHF

j_gene: TRBJ2-7
v_gene: TRBV5-6
abundance: -
d_gene: TRBD2
CDR3aa: CASSRLGGGSSYEQYF

j_gene: TRBJ2-7
v_gene: TRBV4-2
abundance: many
d_gene: TRBD2
CDR3aa: CASSVSLAVSGEDYF

j_gene: TRBJ2-5
v_gene: TRBV2
abundance: -
d_gene: TRBD2
CDR3aa: CASSERLAGFTTQYF

j_gene: TRBJ1-1
v_gene: TRBV18
abundance: once
d_gene: -
CDR3aa: CASSPRAGTEAFF

j_gene: TRBJ1-4
v_gene: TRBV7-6
abundance: -
d_gene: TRBD1
CDR3aa: CASSLLGGAGQKLFF

j_gene: TRBJ2-3
v_gene: TRBV29-1
abundance: -
d_gene: -
CDR3aa: CSVELLDTQYF

j_gene: TRBJ2-7
v_gene: TRBV6-5
abundance: -
d_gene: -
CDR3aa: CASSSAGSYEQYF

j_gene: TRBJ2-1
v_gene: TRBV2
abundance: -
d_gene: -
CDR3aa: CASSETGRISYNEQFF

j_gene: TRBJ2-2
v_gene: TRBV5-4
abundance: -
d_gene: -
CDR3aa: CASSFLKANTGELFF

j_gene: TRBJ1-1
v_gene: TRBV5-1
abundance: -
d_gene: -
CDR3aa: CASSLAGSLNTEAFF

j_gene: TRBJ1-5
v_gene: TRBV19
abundance: many
d_gene: -
CDR3aa: CASSIEGRRNQPQHF

j_gene: TRBJ1-6
v_gene: TRBV6-5
abundance: few
d_gene: TRBD1
CDR3aa: CASSYKVNRGAVFHF

j_gene: TRBJ2-3
v_gene: TRBV2
abundance: -
d_gene: TRBD2
CDR3aa: CASSEVSGEQYF

j_gene: TRBJ1-4
v_gene: TRBV6-5
abundance: few
d_gene: -
CDR3aa: CASSYYEGTNEKLFF

j_gene: TRBJ2-2
v_gene: TRBV28
abundance: -
d_gene: TRBD2
CDR3aa: CASRVREAGTGELFF

j_gene: TRBJ2-5
v_gene: TRBV9
abundance: -
d_gene: TRBD1
CDR3aa: CASSVGDRGLQETQYF

j_gene: TRBJ2-2
v_gene: TRBV6-1
abundance: -
d_gene: -
CDR3aa: CASTGTLNTGELFF

j_gene: TRBJ1-5
v_gene: TRBV5-6
abundance: -
d_gene: -
CDR3aa: CASSLKRSNQPQHF

j_gene: TRBJ1-1
v_gene: TRBV5-6
abundance: -
d_gene: -
CDR3aa: CASTSRRGKTEAFF

j_gene: TRBJ1-5
v_gene: TRBV6-5
abundance: -
d_gene: -
CDR3aa: CASSFPLGQPQHF

j_gene: TRBJ2-1
v_gene: TRBV11-2
abundance: -
d_gene: -
CDR3aa: CASSPHAALDEQFF

j_gene: TRBJ2-1
v_gene: TRBV2
abundance: -
d_gene: -
CDR3aa: CASIGSRGGSNNEQFF

j_gene: TRBJ2-3
v_gene: TRBV7-9
abundance: -
d_gene: -
CDR3aa: CASSSRRGFGVADTQYF

j_gene: TRBJ2-5
v_gene: TRBV29-1
abundance: -
d_gene: -
CDR3aa: CSVEDGWTRGGQETQYF

j_gene: TRBJ2-7
v_gene: TRBV10-3
abundance: -
d_gene: -
CDR3aa: CAISEATYEQYF

j_gene: TRBJ1-1
v_gene: TRBV27
abundance: -
d_gene: -
CDR3aa: CASSSAMNTEAFF

j_gene: TRBJ1-2
v_gene: TRBV7-2
abundance: few
d_gene: -
CDR3aa: CASSLVGIYTF

j_gene: TRBJ1-5
v_gene: TRBV5-8
abundance: -
d_gene: -
CDR3aa: CASSFQGQPQHF